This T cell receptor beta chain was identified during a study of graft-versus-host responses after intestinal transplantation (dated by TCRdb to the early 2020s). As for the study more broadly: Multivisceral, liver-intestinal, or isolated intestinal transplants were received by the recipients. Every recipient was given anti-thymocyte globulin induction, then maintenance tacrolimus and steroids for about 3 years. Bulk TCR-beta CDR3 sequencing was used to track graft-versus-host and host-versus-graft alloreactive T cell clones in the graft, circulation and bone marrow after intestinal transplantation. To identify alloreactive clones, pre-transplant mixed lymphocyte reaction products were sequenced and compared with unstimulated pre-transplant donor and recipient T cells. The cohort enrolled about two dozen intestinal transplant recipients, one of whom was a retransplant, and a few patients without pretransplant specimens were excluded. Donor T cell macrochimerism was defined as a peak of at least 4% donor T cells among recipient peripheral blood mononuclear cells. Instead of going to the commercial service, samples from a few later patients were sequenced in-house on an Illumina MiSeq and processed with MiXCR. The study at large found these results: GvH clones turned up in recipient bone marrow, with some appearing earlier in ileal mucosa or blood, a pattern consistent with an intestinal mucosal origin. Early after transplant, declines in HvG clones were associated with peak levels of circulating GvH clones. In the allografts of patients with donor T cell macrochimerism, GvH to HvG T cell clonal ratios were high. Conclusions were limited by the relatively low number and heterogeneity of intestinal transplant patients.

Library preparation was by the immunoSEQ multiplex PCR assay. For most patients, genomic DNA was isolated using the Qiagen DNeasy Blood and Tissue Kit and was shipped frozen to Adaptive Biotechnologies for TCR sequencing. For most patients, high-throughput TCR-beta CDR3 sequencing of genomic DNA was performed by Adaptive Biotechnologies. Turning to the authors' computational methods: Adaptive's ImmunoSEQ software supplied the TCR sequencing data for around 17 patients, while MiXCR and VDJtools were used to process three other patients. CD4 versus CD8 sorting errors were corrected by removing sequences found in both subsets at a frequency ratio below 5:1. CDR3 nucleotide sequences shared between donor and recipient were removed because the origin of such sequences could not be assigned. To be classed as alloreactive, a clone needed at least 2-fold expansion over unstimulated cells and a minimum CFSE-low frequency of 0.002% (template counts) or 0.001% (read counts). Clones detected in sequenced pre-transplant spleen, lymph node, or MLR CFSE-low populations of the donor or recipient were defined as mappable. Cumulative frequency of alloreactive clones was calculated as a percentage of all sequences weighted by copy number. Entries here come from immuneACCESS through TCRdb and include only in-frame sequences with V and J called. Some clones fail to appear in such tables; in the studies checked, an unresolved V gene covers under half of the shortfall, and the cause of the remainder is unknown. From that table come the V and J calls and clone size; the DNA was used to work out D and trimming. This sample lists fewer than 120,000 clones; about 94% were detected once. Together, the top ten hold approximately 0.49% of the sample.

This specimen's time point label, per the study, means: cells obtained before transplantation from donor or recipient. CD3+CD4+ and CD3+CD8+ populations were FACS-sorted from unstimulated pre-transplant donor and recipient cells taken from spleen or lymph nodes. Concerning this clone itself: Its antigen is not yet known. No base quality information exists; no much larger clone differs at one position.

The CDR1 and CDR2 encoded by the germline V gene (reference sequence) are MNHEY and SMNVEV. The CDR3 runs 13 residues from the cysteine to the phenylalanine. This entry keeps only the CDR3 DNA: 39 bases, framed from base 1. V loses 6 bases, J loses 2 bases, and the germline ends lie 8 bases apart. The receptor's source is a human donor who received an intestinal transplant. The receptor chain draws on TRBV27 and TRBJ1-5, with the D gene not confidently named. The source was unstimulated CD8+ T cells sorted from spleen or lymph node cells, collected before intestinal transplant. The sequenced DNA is TGTGCCAGCAGCGCGCGGGGCAATCAGCCCCAGCATTTT. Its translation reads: CASSARGNQPQHF.